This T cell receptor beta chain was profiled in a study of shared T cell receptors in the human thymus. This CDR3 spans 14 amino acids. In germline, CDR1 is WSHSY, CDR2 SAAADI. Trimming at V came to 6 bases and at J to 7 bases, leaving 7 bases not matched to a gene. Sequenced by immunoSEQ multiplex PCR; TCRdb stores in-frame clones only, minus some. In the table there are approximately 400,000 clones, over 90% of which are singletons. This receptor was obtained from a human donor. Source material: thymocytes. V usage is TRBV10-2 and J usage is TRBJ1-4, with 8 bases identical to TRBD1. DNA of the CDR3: TGCGCCAGCAGCGCAGGGGGCGCGGGTGAAAAACTGTTTTTT. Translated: CASSAGGAGEKLFF.